This T cell receptor (beta chain) was found in a study of OX40 agonist ivuxolimab in advanced cancers. Study at large: At 0.01 to 10 mg/kg, ivuxolimab was administered intravenously to patients every 2 weeks.

This clone has just one count. Its cognate antigen is unknown. Overall study findings and caveats: CD8+ T cells showed, on average, more clonal expansion than CD4+ cells. There were also nonresponders showing low normalized T-cell clonal expansion.

Blood sampling was done at baseline, cycle 4 day 1, and cycle 7 day 1. The assay was immunoSEQ multiplex PCR, and TCRdb's table has in-frame clones only and misses some. The table records about 53,000 clones, roughly nine tenths of them present only once. This sequence originates from an adult with an advanced solid tumor such as melanoma, head and neck, liver or kidney cancer. The sample here was CD4+ or CD8+ T cells sorted from blood, taken in a trial of the OX40 agonist ivuxolimab.

The chain's CDR3 is CASSLELAGGPKGTGELFF. CDR3 DNA: TGTGCCAGCAGCTTAGAACTAGCGGGAGGGCCGAAAGGGACCGGGGAGCTGTTTTTT. This chain uses TRBV11-1 with TRBJ2-2; 13 nucleotides align to TRBD2. CDR1 and CDR2 from the germline V gene are SGHAT and FQDESV (reference sequence). There are 19 residues in the CDR3. With V trimmed by 1 base and J by 5 bases, 10 bases remained unmatched.